Shown below are 32 T cell receptor beta chains from a single sample sequenced in a study of blood T cell repertoires in COVID-19. Clones were sequenced by immunoSEQ multiplex PCR, and TCRdb holds only the in-frame ones, with some missing. The sample consists of 30,000 to 40,000 clones, 85% of them appearing once. The source material was peripheral blood. Receptors originate from a human donor with acute or convalescent COVID-19. The donor label of this sample is uncertain.

The chain combines TRBV18 with TRBJ2-1; 7 bases are shared with TRBD2. V lost 3 bases to trimming and J lost 7 bases; unmatched junction nucleotides: 0. Germline CDR1 and CDR2: KGHSH and LQKENI. This CDR3 is built from 12 residues. The CDR3 DNA reads as TGTGCCAGCTCACCGGGAGGGAATGAGCAGTTCTTC. It yields the protein CASSPGGNEQFF.

The genes are TRBV5-1 and TRBJ1-1; D is uncertain. Looked up from germline, CDR1 is SGHRS and CDR2 is YFSETQ. The CDR3 covers 14 residues. V lost 2 bases to trimming and J lost 2 bases, with 10 bases between them. The CDR3 region is CASSFPGKNTEAFF. In nucleotides, the CDR3 is TGCGCCAGCAGCTTCCCGGGAAAAAACACTGAAGCTTTCTTT.

The chain links TRBV6-6 to TRBJ1-1; D is possibly TRBD1 (5 bases). Trimming stripped 6 bases from V and 1 base from J, with 15 bases between. CDR3 length: 15 amino acids. Per germline, CDR1 MNHNY and CDR2 SVGAGI (reference sequence). In nucleotides, the CDR3 is TGTGCCAGCAGGGCCGACGCGGGGGGGAACACTGAAGCTTTCTTT. This codes for CASRADAGGNTEAFF.

The genes are TRBV21-1 and TRBJ2-1; the table's D call of TRBD2 was not tested on the DNA. TRBV21-1 is shown as a pseudogene. The CDR3 loop spans 17 amino acids. This chain's CDR3 is CASPARTSGTYYNEQFF. The CDR3 nucleotides are TGTGCCAGCCCGGCACGGACTAGCGGGACTTATTACAATGAGCAGTTCTTC.

This clone appeared once. The V and J genes are TRBV6-5 and TRBJ2-7; 9 nucleotides match TRBD1. Germline assignment: CDR1 MNHEY and CDR2 SVGAGI. With V trimmed by 0 bases and J by 3 bases, 6 bases remained unmatched. This CDR3 is built from 16 residues. As DNA, the CDR3 is TGTGCCAGCAGTTACTCGACAATGGGACAGGGCTACGAGCAGTACTTC. This sequence encodes CASSYSTMGQGYEQYF.

Only a few counts were recorded for this clone. This chain uses TRBV29-1 with TRBJ1-1; TRBD1 matches 7 bases. V gave up 4 bases and J gave up 2 bases; unmatched junction bases: 10. In germline, CDR1 is SQVTM, CDR2 ANQGSEA. CDR3 length equals 15 residues. In DNA form, the CDR3 reads TGCAGCGTTGGGCAGGGGGGAACAATAAACACTGAAGCTTTCTTT. Its translation: CSVGQGGTINTEAFF.

V usage is TRBV6-5 and J usage is TRBJ1-2, with D unclear. CDR1 and CDR2 from the germline V gene are MNHEY and SVGAGI. This CDR3 region has 15 residues. The V end was cut by 6 bases, the J end by 4 bases, with 18 bases between. CDR3 protein: CASRIATGSAYGYTF. CDR3 DNA sequence: TGTGCCAGCAGGATAGCTACCGGGAGTGCCTATGGCTACACCTTC.

CDR3 sequence reads: CASSMSTSGRGSSEQFF. In nucleotides, the CDR3 is TGTGCCAGTAGTATGTCGACTAGCGGGAGGGGATCATCTGAGCAGTTCTTC. The genes are TRBV19 and TRBJ2-1, with 14 bases fitting TRBD2. Germline trimming cut 3 bases from V and 9 bases from J; bases unmatched to any gene: 10. CDR3 size: 17 residues. The germline gives CDR1 LNHDA, CDR2 SQIVND (reference sequence).

This chain connects TRBV11-2 to TRBJ1-3, with no clear D. Germline CDR1 reads SGHAT; CDR2 reads FQNNGV. This CDR3 comprises 13 residues. V gave up 5 bases and J gave up 0 bases, with 5 bases separating them. CDR3: CASSIISGNTIYF. The CDR3, as DNA: TGTGCCAGCAGCATTATCTCTGGAAACACCATATATTTT.

The J gene is TRBJ1-1, the V gene TRBV3-1 (or the pseudogene TRBV3-2); D is possibly TRBD1 (6 bases). Germline lookup yields CDR1 LGHDT and CDR2 YNNKEL (reference sequence). V was cut by 4 bases and J by 4 bases, with 13 bases left in between. The CDR3 sequence is 14 residues long. CDR3 sequence (DNA): TGTGCCAGCAGCCGAGGACAGAGGGGCACTGAAGCTTTCTTT. This sequence encodes CASSRGQRGTEAFF.

The chain recombines TRBV5-4 with TRBJ2-3; the match to TRBD1 covers 8 bases. Germline trimming cut 2 bases from V and 3 bases from J; bases unmatched to any gene: 5. The CDR3 runs to 15 residues. CDR1 is SGHNT and CDR2 is YYREEE in the germline V gene (reference sequence). CDR3 nucleotide sequence: TGTGCCAGCAGCTTTGGACAGGGACTTACAGATACGCAGTATTTT. Encoded protein: CASSFGQGLTDTQYF.

The chain links TRBV12-5 to TRBJ2-7; D remains ambiguous. V was clipped by 5 bases and J by 2 bases, with 13 bases between them. Germline V gene sequence: CDR1 LGHNT, CDR2 FRNRAP. The length of the CDR3 is 14 residues. CDR3: CASGPLRSPYEQYF. CDR3 coding DNA: TGTGCTAGTGGTCCCCTAAGGAGTCCCTACGAGCAGTACTTC.

This chain links TRBV19 with TRBJ2-1; TRBD2 matches at 9 bases. CDR1 LNHDA and CDR2 SQIVND come from the germline V gene (reference sequence). The CDR3 sequence is 16 residues long. The J segment lost 10 bases and the V segment lost 3 bases, leaving 13 bases of the junction unmatched. The CDR3, as DNA: TGTGCCAGTAGTATGTTTGGGCTAGCGGGATCAAGGGAGCAGTTCTTC. Amino acid sequence: CASSMFGLAGSREQFF.

The V gene is TRBV29-1, the J gene TRBJ1-1; possibly TRBD1 for D (5 bases). The V gene's germline CDR1 is SQVTM and CDR2 ANQGSEA. V was cut by 0 bases and J by 6 bases, with 8 bases left in between. The CDR3 consists of 12 residues. The CDR3 is CSVEDGGAEAFF. The DNA of the CDR3 is TGCAGCGTTGAAGACGGAGGGGCTGAAGCTTTCTTT.

The chain combines TRBV5-1 with TRBJ1-4; D gene uncertain. The germline V gene has CDR1 SGHRS and CDR2 YFSETQ. Deletions cut 2 bases from V and 8 bases from J, with 10 bases between. The CDR3 spans 13 residues. The CDR3 is CASSFTETEKLFF. The CDR3 nucleotides are TGCGCCAGCAGCTTTACAGAGACCGAAAAACTGTTTTTT. The full variable domain, with the rest looked up from reference TRBV5-1 and TRBJ1-4, is KAGVTQTPRYLIKTRGQQVTLSCSPISGHRSVSWYQQTPGQGLQFLFEYFSETQRNKGNFPGRFSGRQFSNSRSEMNVSTLELGDSALYLCASSFTETEKLFFGSGTQLSVL.

This sequence joins TRBV6-2 or TRBV6-3 and TRBJ1-4; D uncertain. The CDR3 totals 15 residues. Trimming left V 0 bases short and J 8 bases short, with 13 bases between. Germline CDR1 is MNHEY and CDR2 is SVGEGT. CDR3 amino acids: CASSYSSRGGEKLFF. The CDR3 coding sequence is TGTGCCAGCAGTTACTCGAGCCGGGGAGGGGAAAAACTGTTTTTT.

This clone was counted once. This sequence joins TRBV5-1 and TRBJ1-2, with 8 bases lining up with TRBD1. Germline CDR1 reads SGHRS; CDR2 reads YFSETQ. Trimming took 7 bases from V and 3 from J; bases not matched to a gene: 8. CDR3 size: 14 residues. The CDR3 loop reads CASRPTGVDYGYTF. DNA for the CDR3: TGCGCCAGCCGCCCGACAGGGGTCGACTATGGCTACACCTTC.

The gene calls are TRBV4-1 and TRBJ2-7; D gene unclear. This CDR3 spans 11 amino acids. Germline V gene data show CDR1 as MGHRA and CDR2 as YSYEKL. V lost 3 bases and J 4 bases, leaving 4 bases between the germline ends. The CDR3 sequence: CASSHQYEQYF. The DNA of the CDR3 is TGCGCCAGCAGCCACCAGTACGAGCAGTACTTC.

This clone was seen more than once but under ten times. This chain connects TRBV14 to TRBJ2-2; 8 bases fit TRBD1. With V trimmed by 2 bases and J by 2 bases, 19 bases remained unmatched. Germline values: CDR1 SGHDN, CDR2 FVKESK. This CDR3 contains 21 residues. CDR3 bases: TGTGCCAGCAGCCAAAACCTCTGGGACAGGAGCGGAGGGTACAACACCGGGGAGCTGTTTTTT. This encodes CASSQNLWDRSGGYNTGELFF. Variable domain in full (rest from reference TRBV14 and TRBJ2-2): EAGVTQFPSHSVIEKGQTVTLRCDPISGHDNLYWYRRVMGKEIKFLLHFVKESKQDESGMPNNRFLAERTGGTYSTLKVQPAELEDSGVYFCASSQNLWDRSGGYNTGELFFGEGSRLTVL.

The V and J genes are TRBV11-2 and TRBJ1-5; D possibly corresponds to TRBD1 (5 bases). Germline V gene data show CDR1 as SGHAT and CDR2 as FQNNGV. V lost 3 bases and J 7 bases, leaving 10 bases between the germline ends. This CDR3 comprises 13 residues. The CDR3, as DNA: TGTGCCAGCAGCTTGGGACGGGGGCAGCCCCAGCATTTT. Encoded protein: CASSLGRGQPQHF.

The chain recombines TRBV4-1 with TRBJ1-5; possible D gene TRBD1, 5 bases. In germline, CDR1 is MGHRA, CDR2 YSYEKL. V gave up 4 bases and J gave up 1 base, with 11 bases separating them. There are 15 residues in the CDR3. As DNA, the CDR3 is TGCGCCAGCAGCCTCGGCGGGGGAAGCAATCAGCCCCAGCATTTT. Protein product: CASSLGGGSNQPQHF.

This clone was picked up one time. This rearrangement joins TRBV7-2 to TRBJ2-7, with D tentatively TRBD2 (6 bases). Germline CDR1 reads SGHTA; CDR2 reads FQGNSA. Trimming stripped 5 bases from V and 1 base from J, with 15 bases between. The CDR3 contains 15 residues. The DNA for the CDR3 is TGTGCCAGCAGCGGCAGCGCCGGGAGTTCCTACGAGCAGTACTTC. This codes for CASSGSAGSSYEQYF.

Only a few counts were recorded for this clone. The V gene is TRBV30, the J gene TRBJ1-1; 7 bases line up with TRBD1. The germline V gene encodes CDR1 GTSNPN and CDR2 SVGIG (reference sequence). The V segment lost 8 bases and the J segment 5 bases; nucleotides outside the gene matches: 11. The CDR3 has 13 amino acids. The DNA for the CDR3 is TGTGCCGGGTACAGGGGAGTCGTGACTGAAGCTTTCTTT. The encoded protein is CAGYRGVVTEAFF.

This clone has more than one count but fewer than ten. The chain joins TRBV10-3 to TRBJ1-2; D uncertain. This CDR3 has 17 amino acids. The germline V gene encodes CDR1 ENHRY and CDR2 SYGVKD. V lost 0 bases to trimming and J lost 7 bases, with 21 bases between them. This chain's CDR3 is CAISESRSSLMELGYTF. CDR3 nucleotide sequence: TGTGCCATCAGTGAGTCGAGGTCGAGCCTGATGGAGCTTGGCTACACCTTC.

CDR3 DNA sequence: TGTGCCAGCAGCTTAGAGCCCCTCCGAGCGACCACCTACAATGAGCAGTTCTTC. This codes for CASSLEPLRATTYNEQFF. The chain joins TRBV11-3 to TRBJ2-1; D ambiguous. Germline-derived CDR1 and CDR2 are SGHNT and YENEEA. The V end was cut by 0 bases, the J end by 2 bases, with 17 bases between. The CDR3 covers 18 residues.

V is TRBV5-5 and J is TRBJ1-5; the D is unclear. Germline values: CDR1 SGHKS, CDR2 YYEKEE (reference sequence). The CDR3 spans 14 residues. Trimming left V 4 bases short and J 3 bases short, with 11 bases between. The CDR3 region has the DNA TGTGCCAGCAGCCGACGAGGTTCCAATCAGCCCCAGCATTTT. Translated, it gives CASSRRGSNQPQHF. Based on the CDR3 plus reference TRBV5-5 and TRBJ1-5, the full variable domain is DAGVTQSPTHLIKTRGQQVTLRCSPISGHKSVSWYQQVLGQGPQFIFQYYEKEERGRGNFPDRFSARQFPNYSSELNVNALLLGDSALYLCASSRRGSNQPQHFGDGTRLSIL.

This clone has just one count. The V gene is TRBV10-2, the J gene TRBJ1-4, with TRBD1 matching over 9 bases. CDR1 and CDR2 from the germline V gene are WSHSY and SAAADI. V trimming: 6 bases; J trimming: 2 bases; junction bases outside the gene matches: 7. This CDR3 comprises 16 residues. This chain's CDR3 is CASSNNRGHTNEKLFF. DNA of the CDR3: TGCGCCAGCAGCAATAACAGGGGGCATACTAATGAAAAACTGTTTTTT.

This rearrangement joins TRBV7-9 to TRBJ1-5; D not certain. The V end lost 4 bases, the J end lost 2 bases, and 9 bases lay between the germline ends. Germline V gene data show CDR1 as SEHNR and CDR2 as FQNEAQ (reference sequence). The CDR3 totals 14 residues. The CDR3, as DNA: TGTGCCAGCAGCTCCGGCGGGGGCAATCAGCCCCAGCATTTT. Amino acid sequence: CASSSGGGNQPQHF.

DNA of the CDR3: TGTGCCACCAGTGATTCGAGGACAGGGTTAAGCTATGGCTACACCTTC. Translated, it gives CATSDSRTGLSYGYTF. The chain combines TRBV24-1 with TRBJ1-2; 8 nucleotides agree with TRBD1. This CDR3 contains 16 residues. The trim removed 2 bases at V and 4 bases at J, leaving 8 bases unmatched. Germline-derived CDR1 and CDR2 are KGHDR and SFDVKD.

The rearrangement links TRBV7-2 to TRBJ2-7; 7 bases align to TRBD2. The CDR3 consists of 14 residues. Germline V gives CDR1 SGHTA, CDR2 FQGNSA. Losses at the gene ends were 2 bases for V and 3 bases for J; bases not matched to a gene: 4. This chain's CDR3 is CASSLTAGNYEQYF. CDR3 sequence (DNA): TGTGCCAGCAGCTTAACAGCGGGGAACTACGAGCAGTACTTC.

V is TRBV29-1 and J is TRBJ1-2; D gene unclear. The germline CDR1 and CDR2 sequences are SQVTM and ANQGSEA. Trimming took 6 bases from V and 2 from J, leaving 13 bases between them. The CDR3 covers 13 residues. The CDR3 nucleotides are TGCAGCGTGAGGGAACAGAACAACTATGGCTACACCTTC. Its translation: CSVREQNNYGYTF.

The V and J genes are TRBV27 and TRBJ1-1; no clear D gene. Trimming took 6 bases from V and 0 from J, leaving 11 bases between them. Germline V lookup: CDR1 MNHEY, CDR2 SMNVEV (reference sequence). CDR3 length: 14 amino acids. DNA of the CDR3: TGTGCCAGCAGCCCTTATTCCTTGAACACTGAAGCTTTCTTT. Translating it yields CASSPYSLNTEAFF.